This T cell receptor (beta chain) derives from a study of T cells in localized non-small cell lung cancer. Study results and caveats: The appearance of a median approximately 60 of the top 100 tumor clones was seen in adjacent lung.

Regarding this clone: The target antigen is unknown.

The length of the CDR3 is 18 residues. V lost 0 bases to trimming and J lost 7 bases; unmatched junction nucleotides: 10. Germline V gives CDR1 MGHRA, CDR2 YSYEKL. This table comes from immunoSEQ multiplex PCR, and its TCRdb copy is limited to in-frame clones, with some not included. The table lists about 20,000 clones, over 80% of them singletons, with 10% to 15% in the top ten. The chain carries TRBV4-1 and TRBJ2-2; TRBD2 agrees at 11 bases. The TCR originated in a man between 40 and 75 years old with stage II squamous cell lung carcinoma. Here the sequenced sample was PBMCs, taken before any cancer treatment. As DNA, the CDR3 is TGCGCCAGCAGCCAAGACGGTAGCGGGGGGGCCGTCAACGGGGAGCTGTTTTTT. Translated, it gives CASSQDGSGGAVNGELFF.